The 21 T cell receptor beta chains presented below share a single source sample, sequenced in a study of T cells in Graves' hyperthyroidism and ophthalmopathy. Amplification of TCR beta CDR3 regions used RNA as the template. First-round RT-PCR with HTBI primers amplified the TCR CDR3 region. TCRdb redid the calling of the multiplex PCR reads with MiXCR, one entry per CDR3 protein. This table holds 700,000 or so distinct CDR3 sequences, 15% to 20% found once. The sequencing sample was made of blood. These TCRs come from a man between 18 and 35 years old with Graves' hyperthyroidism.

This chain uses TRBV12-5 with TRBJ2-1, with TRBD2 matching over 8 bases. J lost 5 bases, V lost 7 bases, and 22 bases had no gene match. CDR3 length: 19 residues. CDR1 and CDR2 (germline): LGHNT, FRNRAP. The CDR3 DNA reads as TGTGCTAGTGCCCCCCCCCGGCTAGCGGGTCCACGGGCCCACAATGAGCAGTTCTTC. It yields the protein CASAPPRLAGPRAHNEQFF.

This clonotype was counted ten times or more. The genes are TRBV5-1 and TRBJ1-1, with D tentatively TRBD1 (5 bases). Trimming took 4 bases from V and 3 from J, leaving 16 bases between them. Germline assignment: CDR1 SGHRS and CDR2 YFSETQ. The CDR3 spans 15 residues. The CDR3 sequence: CASSPEPGTDTEAFF. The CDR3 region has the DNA TGCGCCAGCAGCCCCGAACCCGGGACGGACACTGAAGCTTTCTTT.

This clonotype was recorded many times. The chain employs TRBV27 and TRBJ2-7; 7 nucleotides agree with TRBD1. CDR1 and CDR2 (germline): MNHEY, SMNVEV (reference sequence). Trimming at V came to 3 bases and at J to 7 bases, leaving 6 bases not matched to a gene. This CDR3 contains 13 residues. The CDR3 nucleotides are TGTGCCAGCAGTTTTCAGGGGGAGCGGGAGCAGTACTTC. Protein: CASSFQGEREQYF.

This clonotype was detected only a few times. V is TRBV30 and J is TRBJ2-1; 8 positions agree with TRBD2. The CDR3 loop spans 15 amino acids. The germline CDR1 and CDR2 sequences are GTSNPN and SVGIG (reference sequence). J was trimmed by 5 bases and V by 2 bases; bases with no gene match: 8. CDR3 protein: CAWSKYSLADNEQFF. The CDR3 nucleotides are TGTGCCTGGAGTAAATACTCACTAGCGGACAATGAGCAGTTCTTC. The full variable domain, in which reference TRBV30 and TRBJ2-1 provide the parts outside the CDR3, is SQTIHQWPATLVQPVGSPLSLECTVEGTSNPNLYWYRQAAGRGLQLLFYSVGIGQISSEVPQNLSASRPQDRQFILSSKKLLLSDSGFYLCAWSKYSLADNEQFFGPGTRLTVL.

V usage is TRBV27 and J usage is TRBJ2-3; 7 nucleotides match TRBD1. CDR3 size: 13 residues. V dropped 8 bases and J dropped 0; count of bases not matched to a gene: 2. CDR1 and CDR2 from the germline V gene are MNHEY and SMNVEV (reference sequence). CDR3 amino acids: CASQGQSTDTQYF. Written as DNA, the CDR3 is TGTGCCAGCCAGGGACAGAGCACAGATACGCAGTATTTT.

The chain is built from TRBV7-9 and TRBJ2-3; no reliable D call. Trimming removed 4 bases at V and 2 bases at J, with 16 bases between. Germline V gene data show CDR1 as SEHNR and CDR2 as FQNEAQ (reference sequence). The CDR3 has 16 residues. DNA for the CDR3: TGTGCCAGCAGCTCAGATGTTATCGGCCCCACAGATACGCAGTATTTT. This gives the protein CASSSDVIGPTDTQYF.

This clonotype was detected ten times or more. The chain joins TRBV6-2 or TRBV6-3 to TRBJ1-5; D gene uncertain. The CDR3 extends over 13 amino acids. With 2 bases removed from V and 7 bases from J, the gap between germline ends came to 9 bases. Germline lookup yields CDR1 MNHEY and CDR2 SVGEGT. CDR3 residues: CASSYGQWQPQHF. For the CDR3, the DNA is TGTGCCAGCAGTTACGGCCAATGGCAGCCCCAGCATTTT.

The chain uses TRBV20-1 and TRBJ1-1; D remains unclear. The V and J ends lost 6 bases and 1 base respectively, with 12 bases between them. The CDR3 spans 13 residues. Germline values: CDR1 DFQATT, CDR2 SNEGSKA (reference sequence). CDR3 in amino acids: CSAQGLKNTEAFF. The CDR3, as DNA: TGCAGTGCCCAAGGACTCAAGAACACTGAAGCTTTCTTT.

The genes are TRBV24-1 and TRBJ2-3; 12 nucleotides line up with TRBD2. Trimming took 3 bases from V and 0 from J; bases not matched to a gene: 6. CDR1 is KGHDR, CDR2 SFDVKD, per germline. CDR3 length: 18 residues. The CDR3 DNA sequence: TGTGCCACCAGTGATCCAGGACTAGCGGGACTAAGCACAGATACGCAGTATTTT. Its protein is CATSDPGLAGLSTDTQYF.

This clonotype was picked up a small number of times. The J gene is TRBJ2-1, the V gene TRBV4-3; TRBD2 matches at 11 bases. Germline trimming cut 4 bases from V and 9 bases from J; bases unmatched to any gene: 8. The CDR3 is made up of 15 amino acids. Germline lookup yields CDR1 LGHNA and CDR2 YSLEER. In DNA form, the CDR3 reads TGCGCCAGCAGCCCAGTACTAGCGGGAGAGGGTGAGCAGTTCTTC. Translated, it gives CASSPVLAGEGEQFF.

The CDR3 reads CASADSYTEAFF. The CDR3 DNA follows: TGTGCCAGTGCGGACAGCTACACTGAAGCTTTCTTT. The chain couples TRBV19 to TRBJ1-1; tentative D call: TRBD1 (6 bases). The CDR3 runs 12 residues. V lost 8 bases to trimming and J lost 3 bases, with 10 bases between them. CDR1 and CDR2 from the germline V gene are LNHDA and SQIVND (reference sequence).

The chain's CDR3 is CASSLRGLAGEINEQFF. CDR3 DNA: TGTGCCAGCAGTTTAAGGGGTCTAGCGGGAGAAATTAATGAGCAGTTCTTC. The V call is TRBV12-3 or TRBV12-4, the J call TRBJ2-1, with 10 bases lining up with TRBD2. The CDR3 length is 17 residues. The V gene end was trimmed by 2 bases and the J gene end by 7 bases; junction bases not matched to a gene: 11.

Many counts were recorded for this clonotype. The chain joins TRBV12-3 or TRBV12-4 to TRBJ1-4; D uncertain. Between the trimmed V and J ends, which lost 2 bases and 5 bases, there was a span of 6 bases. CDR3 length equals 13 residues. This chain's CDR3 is CASSLLGNEKLFF. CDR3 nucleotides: TGTGCCAGCAGTTTATTGGGGAATGAAAAACTGTTTTTT.

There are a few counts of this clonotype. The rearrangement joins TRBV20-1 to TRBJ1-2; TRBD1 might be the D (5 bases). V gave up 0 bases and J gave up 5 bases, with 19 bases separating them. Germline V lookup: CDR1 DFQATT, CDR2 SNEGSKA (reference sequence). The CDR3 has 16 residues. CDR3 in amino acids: CSARDRQGLTVYGYTF. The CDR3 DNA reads TGCAGTGCTAGAGATAGGCAGGGACTTACCGTTTATGGCTACACCTTC.

CDR3 in DNA: TGTGCCAGCTCTGACATCGCTTATGGCTACACCTTC. Translated: CASSDIAYGYTF. The chain is built from TRBV6-2 or TRBV6-3 and TRBJ1-2; D ambiguous. The germline CDR1 and CDR2 sequences are MNHEY and SVGEGT. V was clipped by 8 bases and J by 5 bases, with 12 bases between them. CDR3 length: 12 residues.

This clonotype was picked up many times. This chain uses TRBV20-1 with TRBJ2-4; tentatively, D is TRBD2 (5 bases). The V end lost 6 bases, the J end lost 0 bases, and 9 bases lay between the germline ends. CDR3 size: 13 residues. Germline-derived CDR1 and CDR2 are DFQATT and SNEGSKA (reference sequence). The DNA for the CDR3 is TGCAGTGCGGAGCGGTTAGCCAAAAACATTCAGTACTTC. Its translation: CSAERLAKNIQYF.

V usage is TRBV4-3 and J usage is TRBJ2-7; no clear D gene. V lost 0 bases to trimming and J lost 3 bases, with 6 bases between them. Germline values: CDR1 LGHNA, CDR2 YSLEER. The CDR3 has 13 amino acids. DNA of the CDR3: TGCGCCAGCAGCCAAGAGCTCGACTACGAGCAGTACTTC. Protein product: CASSQELDYEQYF.

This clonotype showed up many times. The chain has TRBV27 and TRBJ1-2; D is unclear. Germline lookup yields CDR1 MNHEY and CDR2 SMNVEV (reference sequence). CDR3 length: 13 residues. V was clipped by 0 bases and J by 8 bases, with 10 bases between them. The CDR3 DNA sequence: TGTGCCAGCAGTTTATCGGGATATGACGGCTACACCTTC. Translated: CASSLSGYDGYTF.

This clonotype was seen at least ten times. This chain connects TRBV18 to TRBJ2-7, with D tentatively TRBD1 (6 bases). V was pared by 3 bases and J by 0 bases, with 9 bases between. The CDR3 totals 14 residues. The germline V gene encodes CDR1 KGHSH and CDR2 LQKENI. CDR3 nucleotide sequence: TGTGCCAGCTCACCCCCGACAGGCTCCTACGAGCAGTACTTC. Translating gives CASSPPTGSYEQYF.

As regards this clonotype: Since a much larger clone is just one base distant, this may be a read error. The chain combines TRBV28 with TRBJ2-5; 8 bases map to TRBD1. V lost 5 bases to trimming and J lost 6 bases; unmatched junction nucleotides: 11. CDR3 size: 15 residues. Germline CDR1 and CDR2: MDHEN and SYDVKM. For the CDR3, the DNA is TGTGCCAGCAGTACCGGGACAGGACTACAAAAGACCCAGTACTTC. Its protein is CASSTGTGLQKTQYF.

The chain's CDR3 is CASSPRDRASQETQYF. The CDR3 DNA is TGTGCCAGCAGCCCCCGGGACAGGGCGTCCCAAGAGACCCAGTACTTC. This chain links TRBV2 with TRBJ2-5; TRBD1 agrees at 9 bases. CDR1 SNHLY and CDR2 FYNNEI come from the germline V gene. This CDR3 is 16 amino acids long. The V gene end was trimmed by 6 bases and the J gene end by 1 base; junction bases not matched to a gene: 9. Full variable domain (outside the CDR3, taken from reference TRBV2 and TRBJ2-5): EPEVTQTPSHQVTQMGQEVILRCVPISNHLYFYWYRQILGQKVEFLVSFYNNEISEKSEIFDDQFSVERPDGSNFTLKIRSTKLEDSAMYFCASSPRDRASQETQYFGPGTRLLVL.